This TCR beta chain was sequenced in a study of blood T cell dynamics during melanoma immunotherapy. Study context: First-line therapy was either pembrolizumab or nivolumab with ipilimumab for metastatic melanoma.

DNA loading was fixed at 350 ng for all bulk PBMC samples. Sequencing used immunoSEQ multiplex PCR; TCRdb keeps in-frame clones, though not all of them. The sample has fewer than 25,000 clones, over 85% seen once. Germline V gives CDR1 SGHAT, CDR2 FQNNGV. Unmatched junction bases numbered 8, after V lost 5 bases and J lost 2 bases. This CDR3 spans 15 amino acids. The time point was: pre-treatment baseline. One draw preceded checkpoint blockade; another followed its first cycle at week 3. The sequencing here drew on blood, taken from a patient treated with checkpoint blockade. This TCR derives from a human donor with melanoma. V is TRBV11-2 and J is TRBJ1-1; 7 positions match TRBD1. The CDR3 region has the DNA TGTGCCAGCAGCGCCACGGGACAGAGAAACACTGAAGCTTTCTTT. Protein: CASSATGQRNTEAFF.